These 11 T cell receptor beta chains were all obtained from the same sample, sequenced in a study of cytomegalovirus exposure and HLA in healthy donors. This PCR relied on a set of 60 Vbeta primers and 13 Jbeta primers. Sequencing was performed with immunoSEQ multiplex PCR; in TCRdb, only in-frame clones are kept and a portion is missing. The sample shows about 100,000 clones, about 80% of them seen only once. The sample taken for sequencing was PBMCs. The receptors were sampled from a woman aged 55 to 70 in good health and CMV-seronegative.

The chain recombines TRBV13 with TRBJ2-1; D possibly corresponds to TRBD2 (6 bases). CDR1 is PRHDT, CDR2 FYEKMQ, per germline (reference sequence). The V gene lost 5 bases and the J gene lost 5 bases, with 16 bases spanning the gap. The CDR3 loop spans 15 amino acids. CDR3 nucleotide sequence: TGTGCCAGCAGCCCACTAGGGACTGGCAACAATGAGCAGTTCTTC. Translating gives CASSPLGTGNNEQFF.

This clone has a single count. The CDR3 DNA is TGCAGCGTGCGGACAGGGCCTTCTGGAAACACCATATATTTT. The encoded protein is CSVRTGPSGNTIYF. V usage is TRBV29-1 and J usage is TRBJ1-3; 8 nucleotides agree with TRBD1. The germline gives CDR1 SQVTM, CDR2 ANQGSEA. With 6 bases clipped from V and 1 base from J, the junction kept 5 bases outside the gene matches. The CDR3 extends over 14 amino acids. Looking up the rest from reference TRBV29-1 and TRBJ1-3 gives the full variable domain: SAVISQKPSRDICQRGTSLTIQCQVDSQVTMMFWYRQQPGQSLTLIATANQGSEATYESGFVIDKFPISRPNLTFSTLTVSNMSPEDSSIYLCSVRTGPSGNTIYFGEGSWLTVV.

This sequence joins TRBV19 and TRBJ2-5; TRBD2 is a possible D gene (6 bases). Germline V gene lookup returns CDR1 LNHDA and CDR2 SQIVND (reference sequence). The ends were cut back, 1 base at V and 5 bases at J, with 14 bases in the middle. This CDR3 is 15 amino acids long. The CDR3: CASSIVRSREETQYF. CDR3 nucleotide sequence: TGTGCCAGTAGTATAGTCAGGTCCCGGGAGGAGACCCAGTACTTC.

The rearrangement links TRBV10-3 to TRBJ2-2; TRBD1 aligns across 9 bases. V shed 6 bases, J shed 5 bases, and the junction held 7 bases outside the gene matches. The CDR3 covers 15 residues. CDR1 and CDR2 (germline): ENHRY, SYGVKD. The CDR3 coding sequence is TGTGCCATCAGCGAACAGGGGGCGCGAACCGGGGAGCTGTTTTTT. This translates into CAISEQGARTGELFF.

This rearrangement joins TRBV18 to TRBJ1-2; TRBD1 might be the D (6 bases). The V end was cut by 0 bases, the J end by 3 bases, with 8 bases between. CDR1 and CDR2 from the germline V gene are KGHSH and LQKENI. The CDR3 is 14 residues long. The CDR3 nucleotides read TGTGCCAGCTCACCACCATCAGGGGACTATGGCTACACCTTC. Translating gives CASSPPSGDYGYTF. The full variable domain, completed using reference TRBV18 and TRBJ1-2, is NAGVMQNPRHLVRRRGQEARLRCSPMKGHSHVYWYRQLPEEGLKFMVYLQKENIIDESGMPKERFSAEFPKEGPSILRIQQVVRGDSAAYFCASSPPSGDYGYTFGSGTRLTVV.

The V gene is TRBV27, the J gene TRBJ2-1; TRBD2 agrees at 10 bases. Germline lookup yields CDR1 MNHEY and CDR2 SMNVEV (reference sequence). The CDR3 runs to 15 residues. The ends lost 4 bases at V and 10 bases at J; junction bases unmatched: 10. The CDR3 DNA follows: TGTGCCAGCAGTTCCCGGAGCGGGGGGGTATACGAGCAGTTCTTC. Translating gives CASSSRSGGVYEQFF.

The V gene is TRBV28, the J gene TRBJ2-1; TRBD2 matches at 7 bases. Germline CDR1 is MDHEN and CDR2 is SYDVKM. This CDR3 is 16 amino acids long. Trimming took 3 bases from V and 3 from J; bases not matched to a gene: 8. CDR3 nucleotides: TGTGCCAGCAGTTTCCGGTCTAGCGGCTACTACAATGAGCAGTTCTTC. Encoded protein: CASSFRSSGYYNEQFF. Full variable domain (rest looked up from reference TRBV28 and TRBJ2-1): DVKVTQSSRYLVKRTGEKVFLECVQDMDHENMFWYRQDPGLGLRLIYFSYDVKMKEKGDIPEGYSVSREKKERFSLILESASTNQTSMYLCASSFRSSGYYNEQFFGPGTRLTVL.

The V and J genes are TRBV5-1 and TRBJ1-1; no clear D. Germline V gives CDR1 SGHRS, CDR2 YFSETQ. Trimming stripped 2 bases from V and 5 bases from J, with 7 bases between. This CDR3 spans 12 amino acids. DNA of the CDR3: TGCGCCAGCAGCTTCGAGGGAACTGAAGCTTTCTTT. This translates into CASSFEGTEAFF.

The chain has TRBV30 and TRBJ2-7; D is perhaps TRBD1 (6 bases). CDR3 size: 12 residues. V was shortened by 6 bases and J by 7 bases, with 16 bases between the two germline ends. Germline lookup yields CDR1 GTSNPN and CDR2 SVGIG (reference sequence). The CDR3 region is CACSPPGVEQYF. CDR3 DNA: TGTGCCTGCTCCCCCCCAGGGGTTGAGCAGTACTTC. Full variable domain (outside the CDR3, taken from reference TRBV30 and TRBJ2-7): SQTIHQWPATLVQPVGSPLSLECTVEGTSNPNLYWYRQAAGRGLQLLFYSVGIGQISSEVPQNLSASRPQDRQFILSSKKLLLSDSGFYLCACSPPGVEQYFGPGTRLTVT.

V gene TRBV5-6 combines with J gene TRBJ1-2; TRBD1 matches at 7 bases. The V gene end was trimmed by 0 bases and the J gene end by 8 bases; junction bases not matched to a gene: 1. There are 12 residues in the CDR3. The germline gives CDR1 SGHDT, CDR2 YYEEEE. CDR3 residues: CASSLGTGGYTF. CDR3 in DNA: TGTGCCAGCAGCTTGGGGACAGGAGGCTACACCTTC.

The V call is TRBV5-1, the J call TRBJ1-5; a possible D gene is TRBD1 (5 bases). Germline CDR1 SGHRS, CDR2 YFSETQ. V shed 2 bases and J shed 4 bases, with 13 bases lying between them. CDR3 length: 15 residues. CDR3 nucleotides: TGCGCCAGCAGCTTAGAAGGGGCGAGAAATCAGCCCCAGCATTTT. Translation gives CASSLEGARNQPQHF.